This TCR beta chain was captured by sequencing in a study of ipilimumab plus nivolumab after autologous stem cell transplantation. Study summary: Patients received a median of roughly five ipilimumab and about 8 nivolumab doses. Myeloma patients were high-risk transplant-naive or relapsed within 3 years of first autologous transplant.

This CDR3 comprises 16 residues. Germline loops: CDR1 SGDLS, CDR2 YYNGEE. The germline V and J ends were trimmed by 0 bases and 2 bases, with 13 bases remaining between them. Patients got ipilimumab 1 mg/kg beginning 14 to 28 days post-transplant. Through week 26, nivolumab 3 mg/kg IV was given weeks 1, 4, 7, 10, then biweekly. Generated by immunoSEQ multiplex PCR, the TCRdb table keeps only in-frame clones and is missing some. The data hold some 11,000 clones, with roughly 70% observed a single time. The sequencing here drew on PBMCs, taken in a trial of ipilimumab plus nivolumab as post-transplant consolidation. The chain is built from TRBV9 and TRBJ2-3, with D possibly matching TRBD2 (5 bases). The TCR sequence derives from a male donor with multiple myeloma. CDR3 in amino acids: CASSVGVGVYTDTQYF. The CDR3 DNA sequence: TGTGCCAGCAGCGTAGGAGTCGGGGTATACACAGATACGCAGTATTTT.